This TCR beta chain was documented in a study of T cell responses to AZD1222 COVID-19 vaccine. The study's findings and limits: Possibly, clonal diversity was underestimated; donors were largely white British and included more females.

Using immunoSEQ multiplex PCR, the repertoire was profiled, and TCRdb retains in-frame clones only, with some absent. Of 110,000 or so clones in the sample, approximately 87% were seen once. A word on this clone: No antigen is known for it.

V gave up 5 bases and J gave up 3 bases; unmatched junction bases: 20. The CDR3 contains 19 residues. Germline CDR1 and CDR2: MNHEY and SMNVEV (reference sequence). This TCR was recovered from an adult who received the AZD1222 COVID-19 vaccine. The starting material was peripheral blood, obtained 28 days after the second AZD1222 dose. The chain uses TRBV27 and TRBJ1-2, with TRBD1 matching over 8 bases. The DNA of the CDR3 is TGTGCCAGCAGTACCTACCCCTTGGGACAGGCCGGGGGCCACTATGGCTACACCTTC. It codes for CASSTYPLGQAGGHYGYTF.